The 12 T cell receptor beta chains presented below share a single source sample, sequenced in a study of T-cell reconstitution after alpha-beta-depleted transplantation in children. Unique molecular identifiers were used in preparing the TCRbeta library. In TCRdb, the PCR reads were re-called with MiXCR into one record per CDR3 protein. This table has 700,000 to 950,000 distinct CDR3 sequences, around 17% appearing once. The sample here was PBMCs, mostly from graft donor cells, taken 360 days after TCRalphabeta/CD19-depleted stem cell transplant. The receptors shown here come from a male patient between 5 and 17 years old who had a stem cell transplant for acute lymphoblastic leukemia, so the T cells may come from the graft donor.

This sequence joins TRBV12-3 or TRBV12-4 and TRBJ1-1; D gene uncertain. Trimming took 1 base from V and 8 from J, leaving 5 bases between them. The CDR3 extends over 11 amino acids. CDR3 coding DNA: TGTGCCAGCAGTTTAGTGGAGGAAGCTTTCTTT. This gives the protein CASSLVEEAFF.

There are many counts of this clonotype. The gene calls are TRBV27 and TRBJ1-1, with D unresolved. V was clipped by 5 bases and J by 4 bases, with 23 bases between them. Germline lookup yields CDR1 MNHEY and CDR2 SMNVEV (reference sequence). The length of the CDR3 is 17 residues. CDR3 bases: TGTGCCAGCAGTGCCTTTGGGCCGGGGTGGGAGAGCACTGAAGCTTTCTTT. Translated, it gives CASSAFGPGWESTEAFF.

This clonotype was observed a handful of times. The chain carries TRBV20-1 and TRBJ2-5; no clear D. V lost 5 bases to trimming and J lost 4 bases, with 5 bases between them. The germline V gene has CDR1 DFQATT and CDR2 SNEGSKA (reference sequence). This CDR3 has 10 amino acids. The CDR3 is CSALTETQYF. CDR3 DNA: TGCAGTGCTTTGACAGAGACCCAGTACTTC.

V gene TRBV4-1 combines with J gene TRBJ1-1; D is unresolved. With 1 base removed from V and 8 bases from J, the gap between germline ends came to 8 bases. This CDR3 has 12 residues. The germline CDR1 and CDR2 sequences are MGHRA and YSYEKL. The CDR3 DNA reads TGCGCCAGCAGCCAAGCCCGAATGGAAGCTTTCTTT. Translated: CASSQARMEAFF.

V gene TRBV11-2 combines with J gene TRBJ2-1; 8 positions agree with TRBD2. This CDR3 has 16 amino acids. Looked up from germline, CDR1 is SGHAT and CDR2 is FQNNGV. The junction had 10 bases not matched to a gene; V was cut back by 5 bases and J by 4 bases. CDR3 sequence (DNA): TGTGCCAGCAGCAGAGTGGTTAGCGGGACATACAATGAGCAGTTCTTC. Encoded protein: CASSRVVSGTYNEQFF. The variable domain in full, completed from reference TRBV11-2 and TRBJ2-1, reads EAGVAQSPRYKIIEKRQSVAFWCNPISGHATLYWYQQILGQGPKLLIQFQNNGVVDDSQLPKDRFSAERLKGVDSTLKIQPAKLEDSAVYLCASSRVVSGTYNEQFFGPGTRLTVL.

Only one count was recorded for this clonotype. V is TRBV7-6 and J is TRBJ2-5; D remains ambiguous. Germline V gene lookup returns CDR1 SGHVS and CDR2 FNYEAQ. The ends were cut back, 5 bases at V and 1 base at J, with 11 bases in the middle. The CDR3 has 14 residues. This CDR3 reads CASSLWETQETQYF. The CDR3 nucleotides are TGTGCCAGCAGCCTCTGGGAAACCCAAGAGACCCAGTACTTC.

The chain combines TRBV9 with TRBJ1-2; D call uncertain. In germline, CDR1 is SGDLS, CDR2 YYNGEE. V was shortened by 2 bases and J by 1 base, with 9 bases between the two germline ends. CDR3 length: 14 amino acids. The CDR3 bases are TGTGCCAGCAGCGTGGAGCCCCATAACTATGGCTACACCTTC. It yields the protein CASSVEPHNYGYTF. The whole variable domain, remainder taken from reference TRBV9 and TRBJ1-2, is DSGVTQTPKHLITATGQRVTLRCSPRSGDLSVYWYQQSLDQGLQFLIQYYNGEERAKGNILERFSAQQFPDLHSELNLSSLELGDSALYFCASSVEPHNYGYTFGSGTRLTVV.

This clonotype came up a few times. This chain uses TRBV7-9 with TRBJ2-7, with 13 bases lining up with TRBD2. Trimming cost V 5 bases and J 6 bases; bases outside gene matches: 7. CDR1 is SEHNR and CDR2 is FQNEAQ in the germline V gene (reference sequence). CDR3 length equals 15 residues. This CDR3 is CASSVTSGRAGEQYF. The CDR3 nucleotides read TGTGCCAGCAGCGTTACTAGCGGGAGGGCCGGCGAGCAGTACTTC. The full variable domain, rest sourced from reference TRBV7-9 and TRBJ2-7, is DTGVSQNPRHKITKRGQNVTFRCDPISEHNRLYWYRQTLGQGPEFLTYFQNEAQLEKSRLLSDRFSAERPKGSFSTLEIQRTEQGDSAMYLCASSVTSGRAGEQYFGPGTRLTVT.

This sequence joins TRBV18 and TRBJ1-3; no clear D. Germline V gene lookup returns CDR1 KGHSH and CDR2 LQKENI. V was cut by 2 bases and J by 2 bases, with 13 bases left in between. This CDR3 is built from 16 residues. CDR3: CASSPKVLTAGNTIYF. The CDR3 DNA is TGTGCCAGCTCACCAAAGGTTCTAACAGCTGGAAACACCATATATTTT.

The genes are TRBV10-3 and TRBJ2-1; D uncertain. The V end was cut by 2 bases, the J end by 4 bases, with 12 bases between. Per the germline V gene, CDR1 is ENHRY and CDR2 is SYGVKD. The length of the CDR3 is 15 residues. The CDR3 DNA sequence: TGTGCCATCAGTGAGGCCTTATTAAATTACAATGAGCAGTTCTTC. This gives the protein CAISEALLNYNEQFF.

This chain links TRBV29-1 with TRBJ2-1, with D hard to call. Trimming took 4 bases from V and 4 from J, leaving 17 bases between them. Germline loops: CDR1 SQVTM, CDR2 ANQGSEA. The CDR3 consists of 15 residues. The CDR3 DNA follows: TGCAGCGTTGGGCAGCTTAGAGCGCAATACAATGAGCAGTTCTTC. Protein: CSVGQLRAQYNEQFF.

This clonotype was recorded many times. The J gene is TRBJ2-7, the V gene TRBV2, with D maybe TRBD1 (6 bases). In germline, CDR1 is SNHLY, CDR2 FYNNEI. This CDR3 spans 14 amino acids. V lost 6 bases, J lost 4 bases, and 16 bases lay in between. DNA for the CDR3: TGTGCCAGCAGGACAACCGGGACAAGTTACGAGCAGTACTTC. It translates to CASRTTGTSYEQYF.